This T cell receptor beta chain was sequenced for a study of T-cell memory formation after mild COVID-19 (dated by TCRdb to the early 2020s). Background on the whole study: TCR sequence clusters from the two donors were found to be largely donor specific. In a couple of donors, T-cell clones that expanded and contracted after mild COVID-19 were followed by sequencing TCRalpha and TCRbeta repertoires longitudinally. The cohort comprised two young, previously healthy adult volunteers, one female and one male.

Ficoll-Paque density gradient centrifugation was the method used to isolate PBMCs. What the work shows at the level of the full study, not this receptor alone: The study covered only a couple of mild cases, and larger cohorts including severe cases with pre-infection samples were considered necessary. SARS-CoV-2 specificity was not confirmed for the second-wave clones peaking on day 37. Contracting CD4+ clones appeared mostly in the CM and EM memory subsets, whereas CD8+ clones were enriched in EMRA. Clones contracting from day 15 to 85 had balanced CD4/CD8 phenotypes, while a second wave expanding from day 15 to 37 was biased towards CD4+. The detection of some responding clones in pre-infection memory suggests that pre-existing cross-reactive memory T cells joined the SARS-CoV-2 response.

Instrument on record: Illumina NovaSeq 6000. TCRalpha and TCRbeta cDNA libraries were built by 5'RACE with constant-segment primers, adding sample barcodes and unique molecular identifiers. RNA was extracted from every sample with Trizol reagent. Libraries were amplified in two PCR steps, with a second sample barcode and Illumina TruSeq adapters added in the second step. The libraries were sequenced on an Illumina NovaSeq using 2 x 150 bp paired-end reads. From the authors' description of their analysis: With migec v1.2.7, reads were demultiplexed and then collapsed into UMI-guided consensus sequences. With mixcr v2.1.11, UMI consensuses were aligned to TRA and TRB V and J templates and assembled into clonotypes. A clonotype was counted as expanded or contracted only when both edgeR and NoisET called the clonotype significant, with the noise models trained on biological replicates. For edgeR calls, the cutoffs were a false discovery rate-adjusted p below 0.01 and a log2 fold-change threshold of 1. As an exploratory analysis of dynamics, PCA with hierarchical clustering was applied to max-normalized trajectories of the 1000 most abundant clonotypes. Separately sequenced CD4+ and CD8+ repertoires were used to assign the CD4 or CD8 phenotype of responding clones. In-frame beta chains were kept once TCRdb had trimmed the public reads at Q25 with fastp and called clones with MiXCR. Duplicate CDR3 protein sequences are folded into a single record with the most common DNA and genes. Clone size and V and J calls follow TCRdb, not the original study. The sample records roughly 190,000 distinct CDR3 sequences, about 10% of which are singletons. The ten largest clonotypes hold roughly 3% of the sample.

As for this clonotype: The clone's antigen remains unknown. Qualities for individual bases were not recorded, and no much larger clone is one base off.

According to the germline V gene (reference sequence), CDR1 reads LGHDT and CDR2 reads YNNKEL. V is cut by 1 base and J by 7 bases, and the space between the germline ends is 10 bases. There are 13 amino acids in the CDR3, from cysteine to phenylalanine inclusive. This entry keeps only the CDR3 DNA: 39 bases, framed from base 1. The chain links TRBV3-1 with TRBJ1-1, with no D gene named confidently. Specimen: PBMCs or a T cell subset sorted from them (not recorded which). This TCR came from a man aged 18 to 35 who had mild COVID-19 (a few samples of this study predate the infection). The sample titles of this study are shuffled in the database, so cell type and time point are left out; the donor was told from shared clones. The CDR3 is CASSQGGIGEAFF. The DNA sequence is TGTGCCAGCAGCCAAGGAGGGATCGGTGAAGCTTTCTTT.